This entry lists 7 T cell receptor beta chains sequenced from one sample in a study of blood T cell repertoires in COVID-19 (dated by TCRdb to the early 2020s). Libraries came from the immunoSEQ multiplex PCR assay. In its TCRdb copy, this immuneACCESS table keeps in-frame sequences only and misses some clones. Where compared with another copy, unresolved V genes explain less than half of these, and the others have no known cause. The sample table holds over 150,000 clones, of which about 88% were seen once. The top ten clones comprise approximately 6.5% of the sample. Sequenced material: PBMCs or T cells enriched from blood (not recorded which). The receptors derive from a woman aged 50 to 65 who had recovered from COVID-19.

V gene TRBV21-1 combines with J gene TRBJ2-3; TRBD2, as called in the table, went unchecked against the DNA. TRBV21-1 is tagged as a pseudogene. There are 22 residues in the CDR3. The CDR3 protein is CASRKCQARGLAGGPRTDTQYF. The CDR3 DNA sequence: TGTGCCAGCAGAAAATGCCAGGCACGCGGACTAGCGGGAGGGCCTCGCACAGATACGCAGTATTTT.

The chain couples TRBV27 to TRBJ2-3, with 12 bases matching TRBD2. The trim removed 6 bases at V and 4 bases at J, leaving 5 bases unmatched. CDR1 is MNHEY and CDR2 is SMNVEV in the germline V gene (reference sequence). CDR3 length: 15 amino acids. CDR3 sequence (DNA): TGTGCCAGCAGGCTAGCGGGAGGGTTGGCAGATACGCAGTATTTT. This sequence encodes CASRLAGGLADTQYF.

The gene calls are TRBV5-5 and TRBJ2-6; D might be TRBD2 (5 bases). CDR1 SGHKS and CDR2 YYEKEE come from the germline V gene (reference sequence). The V end was cut by 0 bases, the J end by 1 base, with 8 bases between. There are 16 residues in the CDR3. The CDR3 loop reads CASSLEAGSGANVLTF. DNA for the CDR3: TGTGCCAGCAGCTTGGAGGCGGGTTCTGGGGCCAACGTCCTGACTTTC.

The chain carries TRBV11-3 and TRBJ2-1; D gene unclear. The CDR3 is 14 amino acids. V lost 1 base and J 3 bases, leaving 7 bases between the germline ends. CDR1 and CDR2 from the germline V gene are SGHNT and YENEEA. The CDR3 region has the DNA TGTGCCAGCAGCTTAGGTTCAGGCTACAATGAGCAGTTCTTC. As protein: CASSLGSGYNEQFF. Together with reference TRBV11-3 and TRBJ2-1, the CDR3 gives the full variable domain: EAGVVQSPRYKIIEKKQPVAFWCNPISGHNTLYWYLQNLGQGPELLIRYENEEAVDDSQLPKDRFSAERLKGVDSTLKIQPAELGDSAVYLCASSLGSGYNEQFFGPGTRLTVL.

The chain joins TRBV11-2 to TRBJ1-2; 9 nucleotides agree with TRBD1. This CDR3 is built from 16 residues. Germline V CDR1 and CDR2: SGHAT, FQNNGV. The V segment lost 1 base and the J segment 6 bases; nucleotides outside the gene matches: 9. This CDR3 is CASSLAISQGANGYTF. In DNA form, the CDR3 reads TGTGCCAGCAGCTTAGCGATCTCACAGGGGGCAAATGGCTACACCTTC.

The chain is built from TRBV19 and TRBJ2-6; 7 bases align to TRBD2. The CDR3 is made up of 17 amino acids. Trimming at V came to 3 bases and at J to 0 bases, leaving 5 bases not matched to a gene. Germline V gene lookup returns CDR1 LNHDA and CDR2 SQIVND (reference sequence). The CDR3 loop reads CASSIRGSYSGANVLTF. In DNA, the CDR3 is TGTGCCAGTAGTATTCGCGGGAGCTACTCTGGGGCCAACGTCCTGACTTTC.

The rearrangement uses TRBV6-4 and TRBJ1-6, with D perhaps matching TRBD1 (5 bases). CDR3 size: 14 residues. V was pared by 4 bases and J by 10 bases, with 14 bases between. Looked up from germline, CDR1 is MRHNA and CDR2 is SNTAGT. For the CDR3, the DNA is TGTGCCAGCAGTGTATCCGGGGGGAGCTCACCCCTCCACTTT. Translation: CASSVSGGSSPLHF.